This TCR beta chain is drawn from a study of neurological immune-mediated disorders (dated by TCRdb to between 2018 and 2021). Regarding the research as a whole: Of the 35 or so multiple sclerosis patients, some 30 had relapsing-remitting MS and 3 had secondary progressive MS. Peripheral blood TCR-beta repertoires from patients with HTLV-I-associated myelopathy (HAM/TSP), patients with multiple sclerosis, and healthy controls were compared in the study using UMI-based sequencing. The approximately 100 TCR-beta libraries included longitudinal samples, technical triplicates and paired sorted CD4+ and CD8+ T-cell subsets alongside PBMC samples. The cohort comprised 68 subjects: roughly 14 HAM/TSP patients, approximately 34 multiple sclerosis patients and about 20 healthy controls. Points the paper makes about the study in general: In phylogenetic analysis, the repertoires of 18 of 34 MS patients grouped into a cluster of related CDR3 sequences, which suggests a possible signature at the repertoire level. No association of the MS cluster with clinical or MRI features was observed, and the need for larger cohorts was stated by the authors. No identical CDR3 amino acid sequences were shared among expanded clones across subjects, suggesting private TCR-beta repertoires in all groups. The highest TCR clonal expansion was observed in HAM/TSP patients, whereas the lowest was observed in MS patients, even when compared with healthy controls.

To synthesize cDNA, template-switch 5'RACE was performed with a primer carrying a 10-nucleotide random unique molecular identifier so that each TCR transcript was tagged. Over 200 million TCR-beta sequences, covering 15-18 subjects, were produced in each sequencing run. The RNeasy kit was used for extraction of total RNA. The KAPA Real-time Library Amplification kit was used to amplify TCR-beta VDJ regions with primers for the TCR constant region and the 5'RACE anchor. A first PCR added sample indexes and Illumina adaptors, after which a second PCR increased the library yield. The roughly 650 bp TCR product was size-selected on a 2% E-gel SizeSelection system after Ampure bead purification. Before pooling, library quality was checked on a Bioanalyzer, concentration was measured with Qubit, and libraries were quantified with the Kapa Library Quantification kit. An Illumina HiSeq 2500 sequenced the libraries paired-end 2 x 150 bp. To increase sequence diversity, roughly 23-30% phiX was spiked into each library pool. The authors' pipeline ran thus. The quality-filtered reads were processed with the UMI-based MiGEC pipeline, whose error correction step removed more than 80% of the raw TCR sequences. IMGT germline references were used for alignment of VDJ genes, and clonotypes were defined by a unique CDR3 amino acid sequence together with V-J genes. Clonal expansion, Shannon diversity, and CDR3 relatedness (CalcPairwiseDistances, ClusterSamples) were evaluated with VDJtools, and phylogenetic trees were built with CLCbio workbench. A clone was classed as expanded if it had 8 or more unique UMIs, a cutoff based on coefficient-of-variation modelling across technical triplicates. TCRdb ran its own pipeline on the public reads, namely fastp trimming at Q25 and MiXCR clone calling, and kept in-frame beta chains. Here each entry gathers all rows of one CDR3 protein and keeps the most common genes and DNA. TCRdb assigned the V and J calls; the authors' analysis was not used. This sample comprises over 60,000 distinct CDR3 sequences, approximately 5% of them detected only once. Clones ranked in the top ten supply 2.2% of the sample.

For unsorted PBMC libraries, 2 million PBMCs were used after storage in RNAlater at -80 degrees C until RNA extraction. Multiple sclerosis patients were enrolled in a US clinical protocol under which disease progression was evaluated by magnetic resonance imaging. Peripheral blood was subjected to Ficoll-Hypaque density gradient centrifugation to isolate PBMCs, which were then cryopreserved in liquid nitrogen. There are 13 amino acids in the CDR3, from cysteine to phenylalanine inclusive. Just CDR3 DNA is preserved here, 39 bases in frame from base 1. This clonotype showed up many times. Its antigen is still unknown. No much larger clonotype is one base removed from it; base qualities were not supplied.

Sequences were obtained from PBMCs. The chain uses TRBV21-1 and TRBJ2-3; TRBD1, as called in the table, went unchecked against the DNA. TRBV21-1 is flagged as a pseudogene. This TCR came from a woman in her seventies with multiple sclerosis. CDR3 protein: CASSKGPPDTQYF. The nucleotide sequence is given as TGTGCCAGCAGCAAAGGTCCCCCAGATACGCAGTATTTT.